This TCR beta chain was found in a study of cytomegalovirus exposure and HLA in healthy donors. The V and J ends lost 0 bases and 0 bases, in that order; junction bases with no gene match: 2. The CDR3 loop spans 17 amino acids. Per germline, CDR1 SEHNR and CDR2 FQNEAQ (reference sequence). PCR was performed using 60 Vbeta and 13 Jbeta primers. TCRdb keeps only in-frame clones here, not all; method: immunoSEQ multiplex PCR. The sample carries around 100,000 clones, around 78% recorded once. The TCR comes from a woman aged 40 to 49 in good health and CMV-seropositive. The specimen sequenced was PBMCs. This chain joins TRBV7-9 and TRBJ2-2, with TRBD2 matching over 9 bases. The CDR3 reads CASSLALAGANTGELFF. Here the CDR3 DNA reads TGTGCCAGCAGCTTAGCTTTAGCGGGAGCGAACACCGGGGAGCTGTTTTTT. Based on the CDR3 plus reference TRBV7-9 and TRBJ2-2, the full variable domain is DTGVSQNPRHKITKRGQNVTFRCDPISEHNRLYWYRQTLGQGPEFLTYFQNEAQLEKSRLLSDRFSAERPKGSFSTLEIQRTEQGDSAMYLCASSLALAGANTGELFFGEGSRLTVL.